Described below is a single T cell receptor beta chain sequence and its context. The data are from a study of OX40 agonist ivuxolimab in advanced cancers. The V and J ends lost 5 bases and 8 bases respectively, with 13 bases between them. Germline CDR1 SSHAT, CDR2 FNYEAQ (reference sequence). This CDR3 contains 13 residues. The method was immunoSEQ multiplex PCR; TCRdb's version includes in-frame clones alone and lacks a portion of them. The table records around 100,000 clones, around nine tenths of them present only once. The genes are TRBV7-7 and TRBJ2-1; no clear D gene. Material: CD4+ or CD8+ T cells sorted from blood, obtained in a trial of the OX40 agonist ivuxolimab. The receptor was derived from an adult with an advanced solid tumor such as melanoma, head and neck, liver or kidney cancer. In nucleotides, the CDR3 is TGTGCCAGCAGCCAGAGGATAGTCGATGAGCAGTTCTTC. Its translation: CASSQRIVDEQFF.